Listed below are T cell receptor beta chains from one sample, sequenced in a study of regulatory T cells in long-lasting Graves disease. From the multiplex PCR reads, TCRdb called clonotypes with MiXCR, one entry per CDR3 protein. The table has 350,000 to 450,000 distinct CDR3 sequences, around 11% seen once. These records were also assigned to another study, of T cells in Graves' hyperthyroidism and ophthalmopathy.

Sequencing was performed on peripheral blood mononuclear cells (PBMCs), taken at new diagnosis, from a patient treated with antithyroid drugs. Receptors were obtained from a young woman with Graves disease. Each CDR3 is given with its conserved first and last residue. D genes are given only for firm matches. A row's size may be missing; if present it is once, few, many or a size class.

-,TRBV7-9,TRBJ1-5,many,TGTGCCAGCAGCTTAGCGAGCCGGGGACAGCCCCAGCATTTT,CASSLASRGQPQHF
-,TRBV9,TRBJ2-3,many,TGTGCCAGCAGCGTAGACTCCGGGAGCACAGATACGCAGTATTTT,CASSVDSGSTDTQYF
TRBD1,TRBV24-1,TRBJ2-1,many,TGTGCCACCAGTGATCGGGTTACAGGGGGATCCTACAATGAGCAGTTCTTC,CATSDRVTGGSYNEQFF
-,TRBV20-1,TRBJ2-1,many,TGCAGTGCTAGAGATTCTTGGGGGGGCGAGGGGACCTACAATGAGCAGTTCTTC,CSARDSWGGEGTYNEQFF
TRBD1,TRBV6-1,TRBJ1-1,many,TGTGCCAGCAGGGTTACAGGGGATCGGACTGAAGCTTTCTTT,CASRVTGDRTEAFF
TRBD2,TRBV5-6,TRBJ2-5,many,TGTGCCAGCAGCTCACTAGCGGGAGGGCCGGAGGAGACCCAGTACTTC,CASSSLAGGPEETQYF
-,TRBV3-1,TRBJ2-1,few,TGTGCCAGCAGCCATGTTTACGGGGGGCCCTACAATGAGCAGTTCTTC,CASSHVYGGPYNEQFF
-,TRBV27,TRBJ1-2,many,TGTGCCAGCAGTTTATTTTCGGGGCCTAACTATGGCTACACCTTC,CASSLFSGPNYGYTF
TRBD1,TRBV7-3,TRBJ2-5,many,TGTGCCAGCAGCCCGACAGGGGAGGAAGAGACCCAGTACTTC,CASSPTGEEETQYF
-,TRBV15,TRBJ1-3,-,TGTGCCACCAGTCCGGGGGTTCAGGGAAACACCATATATTTT,CATSPGVQGNTIYF
-,TRBV28,TRBJ2-3,few,TGTGCCAGCAGTCCGGGACTCGTAGGAGATACGCAGTATTTT,CASSPGLVGDTQYF
-,TRBV5-1,TRBJ2-5,-,TGCGCCAGCAGCTTTCGGAGGGCAGGTAGAGAGACCCAGTACTTC,CASSFRRAGRETQYF
-,TRBV20-1,TRBJ2-7,many,TGCAGTGCTAGAGAGTGGGGGGCCGGGGGCTACGAGCAGTACTTC,CSAREWGAGGYEQYF
-,TRBV25-1,TRBJ2-7,-,TGTGCCAGCAGGGCCTCACTAGAGCAGTACTTC,CASRASLEQYF
TRBD2,TRBV28,TRBJ2-1,many,TGTGCCAGCGGACTAGCGGGAGTTCCGGAGCAGTTCTTC,CASGLAGVPEQFF
-,TRBV4-3,TRBJ2-4,-,TGCGCCAGCAGCCAGAAGACACTGACCGGGGGCGCAAGACTAGCCAAAAACATTCAGTACTTC,CASSQKTLTGGARLAKNIQYF
TRBD1,TRBV20-1,TRBJ1-2,many,TGCAGTGCTAGAGACCAGGGGGCATTGTGGCTAGGCTACACCTTC,CSARDQGALWLGYTF
-,TRBV7-6,TRBJ2-1,few,TGTGCCAGCAGCCCGGAGGGGGCCTTGAGCTCCTACAATGAGCAGTTCTTC,CASSPEGALSSYNEQFF
-,TRBV28,TRBJ1-4,many,TGTGCCAGCAGCTCCGGGGACCGGGATGAAAAACTGTTTTTT,CASSSGDRDEKLFF
-,TRBV7-8,TRBJ1-5,many,TGTGCCAGCACCCTTCTCCAACCTAATCAGCCCCAGCATTTT,CASTLLQPNQPQHF
TRBD1,TRBV11-2,TRBJ2-2,many,TGTGCCAGCAGCCTTTGGACAGGGGGGACCGGGGAGCTGTTTTTT,CASSLWTGGTGELFF
TRBD2,TRBV27,TRBJ2-3,few,TGTGCCAGCAGTTGGACTAGCGGGTTAGATACGCAGTATTTT,CASSWTSGLDTQYF
TRBD2,TRBV7-9,TRBJ2-3,many,TGTGCCAGCAGCGCCGGACTAGCGGCTAGCACAGATACGCAGTATTTT,CASSAGLAASTDTQYF
TRBD2,TRBV20-1,TRBJ2-1,-,TGCAGTGGGCTAGCGGGAGTCGATGAGCAGTTCTTC,CSGLAGVDEQFF
-,TRBV5-1,TRBJ1-1,few,TGCGCCAGCAGCCCTTGGACGGGTGAAGCTTTCTTT,CASSPWTGEAFF
-,TRBV15,TRBJ2-1,many,TGTGCCACCAGCAGAGTAGACACCTTCAATGAGCAGTTCTTC,CATSRVDTFNEQFF
-,TRBV27,TRBJ1-2,few,TGTGCCAGCAGCCCGACCCTCGGGGCGGACTATGGCTACACCTTC,CASSPTLGADYGYTF
-,TRBV5-5,TRBJ1-6,-,TGTGCCAGCAGCTTGGTGGGGCACCCAATGTCACCCCTCCACTTT,CASSLVGHPMSPLHF
TRBD1,TRBV20-1,TRBJ2-5,many,TGCAGTGCAGACGGACAGGAGATCCAAGAGACCCAGTACTTC,CSADGQEIQETQYF
TRBD1,TRBV12-3/TRBV12-4,TRBJ1-5,many,TGTGCCAGCAGTTTAACAGGGGGCTCGAGTAGGGGCAATCAGCCCCAGCATTTT,CASSLTGGSSRGNQPQHF
-,TRBV29-1,TRBJ1-1,many,TGCAGCGTTGGGGGGGGTCTCGGACAGTTACTAACGGGTGAAGCTTTCTTT,CSVGGGLGQLLTGEAFF
-,TRBV19,TRBJ2-7,-,TGTGCCAGTAGTGTTGGGGCGGGCGTCAACGAGCAGTACTTC,CASSVGAGVNEQYF
TRBD2,TRBV6-1,TRBJ2-1,-,TGTGCCAGCAGTAGACTAGCGGGGGGCAGGAGCTCCTACAATGAGCAGTTCTTC,CASSRLAGGRSSYNEQFF
-,TRBV11-3,TRBJ2-2,-,TGTGCCAGCAGCCCTCAGGGGCATCAAACCGGGGAGCTGTTTTTT,CASSPQGHQTGELFF
TRBD1,TRBV7-9,TRBJ1-2,few,TGTGCCAGCAGCCTCCTGGGCCGGGGACAGGAGTCTCTTAACTATGGCTACACCTTC,CASSLLGRGQESLNYGYTF
-,TRBV12-3/TRBV12-4,TRBJ1-2,many,TGTGCCAGCCGTTGGCGGGCTGGGACTCACACCTTC,CASRWRAGTHTF
TRBD2,TRBV29-1,TRBJ2-2,-,TGCAGCGTTGCTACGGGAGGCACCGGGGAGCTGTTTTTT,CSVATGGTGELFF
-,TRBV12-3/TRBV12-4,TRBJ1-3,-,TGTGCCAGCAGTTTGAGGTGGGGTCAGGTAGCGAGTGGAAACACCATATATTTT,CASSLRWGQVASGNTIYF
TRBD1,TRBV28,TRBJ1-1,many,TGTGCCAGCAGTTTAGGGGACAGGGGCACTGAAGCTTTCTTT,CASSLGDRGTEAFF
TRBD1,TRBV4-2,TRBJ1-5,few,TGTGCCAGCAGCCAAGAAGAAGAGGGGGCAGGTCAGCCCCAGCATTTT,CASSQEEEGAGQPQHF
-,TRBV7-2,TRBJ2-2,many,TGTGCCAGCAGCTTAGAAGATGCGCGGTACACCGGGGAGCTGTTTTTT,CASSLEDARYTGELFF
TRBD2,TRBV28,TRBJ2-7,many,TGTGCCAGCAGTTTATACTCAATAGCGGGAGAACTAGACGAGCAGTACTTC,CASSLYSIAGELDEQYF
-,TRBV20-1,TRBJ1-1,many,TGCAGTGCTAGAGTAGGAGGGAGGACTGAAGCTTTCTTT,CSARVGGRTEAFF
TRBD2,TRBV20-1,TRBJ2-3,many,TGCAGTGCTAGAGGGGAAATGGGGCGGGAGAGGGATACGCAGTATTTT,CSARGEMGRERDTQYF
TRBD1,TRBV6-4,TRBJ2-2,few,TGTGCCAGCAGTCCAGGGGGCCCTGACACCGGGGAGCTGTTTTTT,CASSPGGPDTGELFF
TRBD1,TRBV7-2,TRBJ1-6,many,TGTGCCAGCAGAATGACAGGGGGTTTTAATTCACCCCTCCACTTT,CASRMTGGFNSPLHF
-,TRBV20-1,TRBJ1-4,many,TGCAGTGCTAGGAGCTTGGTGATGAGTGCAACTAATGAAAAACTGTTTTTT,CSARSLVMSATNEKLFF
TRBD2,TRBV2,TRBJ2-1,-,TGTGCCAGCAGTGAGGGTAGCGGGGCCCATTACAATGAGCAGTTCTTC,CASSEGSGAHYNEQFF
-,TRBV24-1,TRBJ2-5,many,TGTGCCACCAGTGATCCCGGTCAAGAGACCCAGTACTTC,CATSDPGQETQYF
TRBD2,TRBV28,TRBJ2-3,many,TGTGCCAGCAGCTCAACCTCATTTAGCGGGAGGGGAGCCACAGATACGCAGTATTTT,CASSSTSFSGRGATDTQYF
-,TRBV9,TRBJ2-3,-,TGTGCCAGCAGCGGAGATACGCAGTATTTT,CASSGDTQYF
-,TRBV29-1,TRBJ1-1,many,TGCAGCGTTCTTAGGTCGGGCGGAGCTTTCTTT,CSVLRSGGAFF